These 5 T cell receptor beta chains originate from one sample sequenced in a study of T cells in Graves' hyperthyroidism and ophthalmopathy (dated by TCRdb to between 2018 and 2020). The library came from multiplex PCR. Sequencing used an Illumina HiSeq 2000. The TCR beta CDR3 regions were amplified from the RNA transcripts. For the first round of RT-PCR on the TCR CDR3, the HTBI primer set was used together with the Qiagen OneStep RT-PCR kit. In-frame beta chains were kept once TCRdb had trimmed the public reads at Q25 with fastp and called clones with MiXCR. Every CDR3 protein is listed once, alongside the most common genes and DNA of its rows. The sample has over 450,000 distinct CDR3 sequences on record, roughly 17% of them singletons. The top ten clonotypes cover under 20% of the sample. Sequenced: blood. These receptors were obtained from a woman younger than 35 with Graves' ophthalmopathy.

This clonotype came up many times. The rearrangement uses TRBV2 and TRBJ2-5; D is unresolved. Germline V gene lookup returns CDR1 SNHLY and CDR2 FYNNEI. The length of the CDR3 is 13 residues. V lost 8 bases and J 7 bases, leaving 17 bases between the germline ends. The CDR3 here is CASHEPRRGTQYF. CDR3 nucleotides: TGTGCCAGCCACGAGCCTAGAAGAGGGACCCAGTACTTC.

As regards this clonotype: One base away lies a much larger clone, so this may be a sequencing read error. The rearrangement joins TRBV5-1 to TRBJ2-7; 8 bases map to TRBD1. The J call may be faulty, since TRBJ2-1 better matches the DNA end. The germline CDR1 and CDR2 sequences are SGHRS and YFSETQ. This CDR3 has 15 residues. DNA for the CDR3: TGCGCCAGCAGCTTGGTAGCAGGGGGCAACTACGAGCAGTTCTTC. Amino acid sequence: CASSLVAGGNYEQFF.

The chain has TRBV19 and TRBJ2-2; the D is unclear. This CDR3 is built from 14 residues. CDR1 and CDR2 (germline): LNHDA, SQIVND (reference sequence). Trimming removed 1 base at V and 7 bases at J, with 10 bases between. CDR3: CASSIGANRGELFF. DNA of the CDR3: TGTGCCAGTAGTATAGGCGCAAACCGCGGGGAGCTGTTTTTT.

This clonotype was observed at least ten times. The rearrangement uses TRBV2 and TRBJ2-7, with D possibly matching TRBD2 (6 bases). Germline values: CDR1 SNHLY, CDR2 FYNNEI. The length of the CDR3 is 14 residues. Trimming stripped 3 bases from V and 2 bases from J, with 11 bases between. The CDR3 region is CASSEWEATYEQYF. CDR3 nucleotides: TGTGCCAGCAGTGAGTGGGAGGCTACCTACGAGCAGTACTTC.

The sample holds many counts of this clonotype. This rearrangement joins TRBV28 to TRBJ2-2; weak D call: TRBD1 (6 bases). This CDR3 is built from 15 residues. Trimming took 3 bases from V and 4 from J, leaving 12 bases between them. In germline, CDR1 is MDHEN, CDR2 SYDVKM. The CDR3 here is CASSFLRGSTGELFF. CDR3 bases: TGTGCCAGCAGTTTCCTCAGGGGCAGCACCGGGGAGCTGTTTTTT.